These 23 T cell receptor beta chains came from one sample sequenced in a study of identifying expanded T cells in peripheral blood (dated by TCRdb to the late 2010s). The library was prepared using the immunoSEQ multiplex PCR assay. Here the immuneACCESS table is served through TCRdb, limited to in-frame sequences with V and J called. Missing clones are a known gap in these copies; in checked studies unresolved V genes cover under half, and the rest lacks a known reason. The sample includes about 100,000 clones, with approximately 90% observed a single time. Of the sample, roughly 15% is held by the ten largest clones. The material sequenced was blood. These receptors were taken from a person aged 18 to 75 in good health.

This clone occurred a few times. The rearrangement uses TRBV7-2 and TRBJ2-1; either TRBD1 or TRBD2 may supply D (6 bases each). The germline V gene encodes CDR1 SGHTA and CDR2 FQGNSA. The V end lost 1 base, the J end lost 7 bases, and 17 bases lay between the germline ends. The CDR3 totals 16 residues. DNA of the CDR3: TGTGCCAGCAGCTTAGTCTTCGGGGGCGCCCTTAATGAGCAGTTCTTC. It translates to CASSLVFGGALNEQFF.

The chain employs TRBV5-5 and TRBJ2-3; D is undetermined. V lost 3 bases and J 2 bases, leaving 16 bases between the germline ends. From germline, CDR1 is SGHKS and CDR2 YYEKEE (reference sequence). The CDR3 spans 16 residues. CDR3 residues: CASSSFIGLITDTQYF. In DNA form, the CDR3 reads TGTGCCAGCAGCTCCTTTATCGGGCTGATCACAGATACGCAGTATTTT.

The rearrangement joins TRBV29-1 to TRBJ2-7, with 10 bases lining up with TRBD2. The CDR3 totals 14 residues. V lost 4 bases to trimming and J lost 1 base; unmatched junction nucleotides: 4. CDR1 SQVTM and CDR2 ANQGSEA come from the germline V gene. CDR3 sequence (DNA): TGCAGCGTTGCCGGACTAGCGGAATCCTACGAGCAGTACTTC. This codes for CSVAGLAESYEQYF.

The chain employs TRBV6-5 and TRBJ1-2, with a weak D call TRBD1 (5 bases). The ends were cut back, 2 bases at V and 3 bases at J, with 13 bases in the middle. The length of the CDR3 is 15 residues. Germline V lookup: CDR1 MNHEY, CDR2 SVGAGI. CDR3 DNA sequence: TGTGCCAGCAGTTACCGGGGCGACGCTTACTATGGCTACACCTTC. It encodes CASSYRGDAYYGYTF.

The chain has TRBV4-3 and TRBJ1-2; D uncertain. Germline values: CDR1 LGHNA, CDR2 YSLEER. The CDR3 has 16 amino acids. Trimming shortened V by 4 bases and J by 8 bases, and 23 bases separated the two germline ends. The CDR3 nucleotides are TGCGCCAGCAGCCGACACCCAGAGGGAGGATTGTCCGGCTACACCTTC. Amino acid sequence: CASSRHPEGGLSGYTF.

As for this clone: This CDR3 is also generated by other DNA sequences in the sample. The V call is TRBV6-5, the J call TRBJ1-1; D ambiguous. Per the germline V gene, CDR1 is MNHEY and CDR2 is SVGAGI. The CDR3 extends over 13 amino acids. V was clipped by 0 bases and J by 5 bases, with 7 bases between them. The CDR3 region has the DNA TGTGCCAGCAGTTACTCTAGAGATACTGAAGCTTTCTTT. Residues: CASSYSRDTEAFF.

The chain links TRBV28 to TRBJ1-3; 7 bases fit TRBD1. The CDR3 is made up of 15 amino acids. Germline V gene data show CDR1 as MDHEN and CDR2 as SYDVKM. The ends lost 4 bases at V and 2 bases at J; junction bases unmatched: 5. CDR3 sequence: CASSSGTVPGNTIYF. The CDR3 nucleotides are TGTGCCAGCAGTTCGGGGACAGTCCCTGGAAACACCATATATTTT. Variable domain in full (rest from reference TRBV28 and TRBJ1-3): DVKVTQSSRYLVKRTGEKVFLECVQDMDHENMFWYRQDPGLGLRLIYFSYDVKMKEKGDIPEGYSVSREKKERFSLILESASTNQTSMYLCASSSGTVPGNTIYFGEGSWLTVV.

The chain combines TRBV7-9 with TRBJ1-1; no clear D. CDR1 SEHNR and CDR2 FQNEAQ come from the germline V gene (reference sequence). V lost 2 bases, J lost 5 bases, and 12 bases lay in between. The CDR3 has 14 residues. The CDR3 region is CASSLLRGGTEAFF. CDR3 DNA: TGTGCCAGCAGCTTACTGCGGGGAGGAACTGAAGCTTTCTTT.

This chain joins TRBV10-3 and TRBJ1-4, with D unclear. Trimming cost V 8 bases and J 3 bases, with 10 bases left between them. The CDR3 loop spans 13 amino acids. Germline CDR1 and CDR2: ENHRY and SYGVKD. The CDR3 here is CAIAEGSNEKLFF. DNA for the CDR3: TGTGCCATCGCAGAGGGTTCTAATGAAAAACTGTTTTTT.

The chain links TRBV7-4 to TRBJ2-5; TRBD2 is a possible D gene (7 bases). CDR1 and CDR2 (germline): SGHVT, SQSDAQ. The CDR3 loop spans 16 amino acids. The ends were cut back, 0 bases at V and 4 bases at J, with 15 bases in the middle. CDR3 nucleotide sequence: TGTGCCAGCAGCTTAGCGCTATGGGGGGGCGCAGAGACCCAGTACTTC. Protein sequence: CASSLALWGGAETQYF.

V gene TRBV13 combines with J gene TRBJ2-3; 14 nucleotides line up with TRBD2. Looked up from germline, CDR1 is PRHDT and CDR2 is FYEKMQ (reference sequence). The CDR3 runs to 16 residues. Trimming cost V 5 bases and J 8 bases; bases outside gene matches: 9. Here the CDR3 DNA reads TGTGCCAGCAGCCCTTCGGGACTAGCGGGGGTGGGTACGCAGTATTTT. Translated, it gives CASSPSGLAGVGTQYF.

The chain carries TRBV28 and TRBJ1-5, with D uncertain. Germline V gives CDR1 MDHEN, CDR2 SYDVKM. With 8 bases removed from V and 0 bases from J, the gap between germline ends came to 5 bases. The CDR3 runs 12 residues. CDR3 sequence: CASRISNQPQHF. The CDR3 region has the DNA TGTGCCAGCCGGATTAGCAATCAGCCCCAGCATTTT.

The chain uses TRBV18 and TRBJ2-7; D might be TRBD1 (7 bases). Germline V gene data show CDR1 as KGHSH and CDR2 as LQKENI. This CDR3 has 13 residues. V gave up 5 bases and J gave up 3 bases, with 11 bases separating them. This CDR3 is CASSAGQLYEQYF. CDR3 nucleotides: TGTGCCAGCTCAGCGGGACAGCTCTACGAGCAGTACTTC.

The chain uses TRBV4-2 and TRBJ1-5; a weak D match, TRBD1 (6 bases). Germline CDR1 is LGHNA and CDR2 is YNFKEQ. Trimming took off 3 bases at V and 1 base at J, with 13 bases between the two ends. There are 16 residues in the CDR3. CDR3 nucleotides: TGTGCCAGCAGCCAGTACAGGGCGGGGAGCAATCAGCCCCAGCATTTT. It encodes CASSQYRAGSNQPQHF.

The CDR3: CASRPGLYVDTIYF. CDR3 sequence (DNA): TGTGCCAGCAGACCAGGACTATATGTGGACACCATATATTTT. The rearrangement links TRBV5-8 to TRBJ1-3; D is uncertain. This CDR3 is 14 amino acids long. Germline V CDR1 and CDR2: SGHTS, YDEGEE. V was trimmed by 5 bases and J by 8 bases, leaving 17 bases between them.

This clone was picked up a small number of times. The chain couples TRBV2 to TRBJ1-6, with D unresolved. The V and J ends lost 2 bases and 8 bases respectively, with 13 bases between them. Germline-derived CDR1 and CDR2 are SNHLY and FYNNEI. The CDR3 contains 15 residues. As DNA, the CDR3 is TGTGCCAGCAGTGAATCAGCATCTATCGATTCACCCCTCCACTTT. Amino acid sequence: CASSESASIDSPLHF.

V and J are TRBV19 and TRBJ1-6; no definite D call. The V gene's germline CDR1 is LNHDA and CDR2 SQIVND (reference sequence). This CDR3 region has 13 residues. V was pared by 10 bases and J by 9 bases, with 16 bases between. The CDR3 loop is CAILVLMPSPLHF. The CDR3 DNA follows: TGTGCCATCCTAGTACTAATGCCTTCACCCCTCCACTTT.

This chain links TRBV15 with TRBJ1-5; 8 nucleotides line up with TRBD1. Germline values: CDR1 LNHNV, CDR2 YYDKDF (reference sequence). J gave up 2 bases and V 8 bases, and 2 bases lay outside the gene matches. The CDR3 is 13 residues long. The CDR3: CATSDRGNQPQHF. In DNA form, the CDR3 reads TGTGCCACCTCGGACAGGGGCAATCAGCCCCAGCATTTT.

This chain links TRBV7-6 with TRBJ2-5; D gene ambiguous. Germline V gene sequence: CDR1 SGHVS, CDR2 FNYEAQ. The CDR3 length is 15 residues. With 4 bases removed from V and 3 bases from J, the gap between germline ends came to 15 bases. CDR3 sequence: CASSSSIYGKETQYF. The DNA of the CDR3 is TGTGCCAGCAGCTCCTCGATCTATGGGAAAGAGACCCAGTACTTC.

This clone was seen just once. The genes are TRBV7-2 and TRBJ1-5; D remains unclear. Germline V gene lookup returns CDR1 SGHTA and CDR2 FQGNSA. The CDR3 is 12 residues long. The ends were cut back, 1 base at V and 7 bases at J, with 5 bases in the middle. The DNA for the CDR3 is TGTGCCAGCAGCTTAGAAGGCCAGCCCCAGCATTTT. It yields the protein CASSLEGQPQHF.

V is TRBV7-9 and J is TRBJ1-3, with D maybe TRBD1 (6 bases). CDR1 and CDR2 (germline): SEHNR, FQNEAQ (reference sequence). Between the trimmed V and J ends, which lost 5 bases and 4 bases, there was a span of 21 bases. CDR3 length: 17 residues. The chain's CDR3 is CASSPPAGHSSGNTIYF. The CDR3 region has the DNA TGTGCCAGCAGCCCTCCGGCGGGACACAGCTCAGGAAACACCATATATTTT.

The CDR3 DNA sequence: TGTGCCAGCAGTTTAACCAGGGGGCAGGAGGACACTGAAGCTTTCTTT. Its protein product is CASSLTRGQEDTEAFF. V is TRBV27 and J is TRBJ1-1; 8 bases line up with TRBD1. Trimming at V came to 2 bases and at J to 3 bases, leaving 8 bases not matched to a gene. The CDR3 is made up of 16 amino acids. Germline assignment: CDR1 MNHEY and CDR2 SMNVEV (reference sequence).

This chain connects TRBV6-5 to TRBJ1-3; D gene uncertain. Germline CDR1 and CDR2: MNHEY and SVGAGI. Trimming stripped 6 bases from V and 3 bases from J, with 3 bases between. The CDR3 runs 11 residues. CDR3 protein: CASSRGNTIYF. The CDR3 bases are TGTGCCAGCAGCCGTGGAAACACCATATATTTT.